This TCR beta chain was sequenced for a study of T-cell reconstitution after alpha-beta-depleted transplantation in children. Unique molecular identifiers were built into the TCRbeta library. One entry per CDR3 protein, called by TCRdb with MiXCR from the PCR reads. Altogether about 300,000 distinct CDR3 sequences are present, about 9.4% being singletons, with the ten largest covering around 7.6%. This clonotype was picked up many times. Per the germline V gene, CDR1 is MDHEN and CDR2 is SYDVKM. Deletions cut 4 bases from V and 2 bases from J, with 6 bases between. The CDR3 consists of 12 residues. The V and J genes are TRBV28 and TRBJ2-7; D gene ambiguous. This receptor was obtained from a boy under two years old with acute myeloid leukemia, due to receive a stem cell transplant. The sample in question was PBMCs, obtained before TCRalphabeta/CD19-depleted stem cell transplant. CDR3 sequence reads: CASSSRPYEQYF. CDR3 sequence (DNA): TGTGCCAGCAGTTCCCGCCCCTACGAGCAGTACTTC.